This entry describes one T cell receptor beta chain. Its antigen is currently unknown. A library of TCRbeta sequences, prepared with unique molecular identifiers, was generated. TCRdb re-called the PCR reads through MiXCR, storing one row per CDR3 protein. Of about a million distinct CDR3 sequences detected, about 29% appear once; the ten largest clones hold approximately 30%. The data originate from a study of T-cell reconstitution after alpha-beta-depleted transplantation in children. The study, taken as a whole, reports: At around two months after transplant, the alpha-beta T cells were reportedly derived from several hundred expanded clones that came from non-depleted graft cells. One year after transplant, T-cell counts and diversity came mostly from newly produced T cells.

From germline, CDR1 is SGHVS and CDR2 FQNEAQ. Trimming took 1 base from V and 1 from J, leaving 7 bases between them. This CDR3 spans 14 amino acids. Sample: PBMCs, mostly from graft donor cells, taken 360 days after TCRalphabeta/CD19-depleted stem cell transplant. The TCR comes from a boy under three years old who had a stem cell transplant for SCID, so the T cells may come from the graft donor. The chain is built from TRBV7-8 and TRBJ2-5, with D uncertain. This CDR3 is CASSLVLVQETQYF. The CDR3 coding sequence is TGTGCCAGCAGCTTAGTATTGGTCCAAGAGACCCAGTACTTC.